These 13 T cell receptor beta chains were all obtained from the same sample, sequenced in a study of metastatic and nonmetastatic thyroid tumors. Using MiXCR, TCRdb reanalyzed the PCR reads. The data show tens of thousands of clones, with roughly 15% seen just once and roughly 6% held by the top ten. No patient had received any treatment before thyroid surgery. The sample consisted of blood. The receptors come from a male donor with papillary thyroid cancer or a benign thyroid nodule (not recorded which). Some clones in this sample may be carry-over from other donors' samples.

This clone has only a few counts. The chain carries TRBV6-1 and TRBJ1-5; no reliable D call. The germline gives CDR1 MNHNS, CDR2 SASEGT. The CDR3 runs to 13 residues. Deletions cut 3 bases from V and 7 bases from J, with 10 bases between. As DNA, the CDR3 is TGTGCCAGCAGTGACAGCCTTTGGCAGCCCCAGCATTTT. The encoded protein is CASSDSLWQPQHF.

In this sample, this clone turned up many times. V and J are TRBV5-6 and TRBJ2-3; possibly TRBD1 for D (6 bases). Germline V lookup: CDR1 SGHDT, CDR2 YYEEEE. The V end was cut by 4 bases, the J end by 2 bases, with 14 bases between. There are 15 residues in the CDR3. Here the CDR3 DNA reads TGTGCCAGCAGCCCCGGGACAACCATCACAGATACGCAGTATTTT. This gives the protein CASSPGTTITDTQYF. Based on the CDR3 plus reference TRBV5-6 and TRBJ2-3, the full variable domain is DAGVTQSPTHLIKTRGQQVTLRCSPKSGHDTVSWYQQALGQGPQFIFQYYEEEERQRGNFPDRFSGHQFPNYSSELNVNALLLGDSALYLCASSPGTTITDTQYFGPGTRLTVL.

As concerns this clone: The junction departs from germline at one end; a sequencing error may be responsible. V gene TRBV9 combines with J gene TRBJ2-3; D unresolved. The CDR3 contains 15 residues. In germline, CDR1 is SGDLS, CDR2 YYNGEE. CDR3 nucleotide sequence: TGTGCCAGCAGAGTAGGCTACTTTGGCACAGATACGCAGTATTTT. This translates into CASRVGYFGTDTQYF.

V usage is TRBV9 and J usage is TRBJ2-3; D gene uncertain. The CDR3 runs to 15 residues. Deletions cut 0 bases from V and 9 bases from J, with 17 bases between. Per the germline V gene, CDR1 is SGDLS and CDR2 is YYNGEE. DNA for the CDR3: TGTGCCAGCAGCGTAGAAATGAATGGTTTGGACACGCAGTATTTT. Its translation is CASSVEMNGLDTQYF.

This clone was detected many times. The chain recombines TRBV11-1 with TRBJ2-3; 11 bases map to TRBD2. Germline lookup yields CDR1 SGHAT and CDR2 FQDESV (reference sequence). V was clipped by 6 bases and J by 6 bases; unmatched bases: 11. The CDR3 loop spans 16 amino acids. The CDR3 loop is CASRATSGGPFDTQYF. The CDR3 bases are TGTGCCAGCAGGGCAACTAGCGGGGGTCCCTTTGATACGCAGTATTTT.

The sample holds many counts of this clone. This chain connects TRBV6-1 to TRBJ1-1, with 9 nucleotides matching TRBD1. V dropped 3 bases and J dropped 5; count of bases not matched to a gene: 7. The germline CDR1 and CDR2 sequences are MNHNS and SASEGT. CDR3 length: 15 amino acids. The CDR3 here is CASSDGTGGRTEAFF. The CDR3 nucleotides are TGTGCCAGCAGTGATGGCACAGGGGGCCGAACTGAAGCTTTCTTT.

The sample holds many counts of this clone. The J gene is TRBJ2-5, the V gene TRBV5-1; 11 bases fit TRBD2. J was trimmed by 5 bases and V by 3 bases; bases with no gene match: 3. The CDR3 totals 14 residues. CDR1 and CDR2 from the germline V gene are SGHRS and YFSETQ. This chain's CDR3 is CASSSTSGDETQYF. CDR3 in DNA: TGCGCCAGCAGCTCGACTAGCGGGGACGAGACCCAGTACTTC.

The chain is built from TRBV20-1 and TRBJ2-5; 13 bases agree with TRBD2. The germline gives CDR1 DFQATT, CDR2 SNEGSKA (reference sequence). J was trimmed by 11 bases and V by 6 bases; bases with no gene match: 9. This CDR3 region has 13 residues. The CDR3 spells CSAVLGTSGVQYF. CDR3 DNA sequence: TGCAGTGCCGTTCTTGGGACTAGCGGGGTTCAGTACTTC.

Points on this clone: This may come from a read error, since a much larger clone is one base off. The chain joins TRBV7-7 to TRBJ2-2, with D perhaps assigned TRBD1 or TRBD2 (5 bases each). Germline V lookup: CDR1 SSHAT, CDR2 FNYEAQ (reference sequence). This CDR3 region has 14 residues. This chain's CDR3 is CASSSSGSTGKLFF. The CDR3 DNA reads TGTGCCAGCAGCTCCTCAGGGAGCACCGGGAAGCTGTTTTTT.

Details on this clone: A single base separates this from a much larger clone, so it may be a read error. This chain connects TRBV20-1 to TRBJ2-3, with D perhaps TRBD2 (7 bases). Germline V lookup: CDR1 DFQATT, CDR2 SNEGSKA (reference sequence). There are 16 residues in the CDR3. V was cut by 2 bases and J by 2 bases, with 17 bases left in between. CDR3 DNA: TGCAGTGCTAGATCCCCCTCCGGGGGGCCCACAGATACGCAGTATTTT. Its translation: CSARSPSGGPTDTQYF.

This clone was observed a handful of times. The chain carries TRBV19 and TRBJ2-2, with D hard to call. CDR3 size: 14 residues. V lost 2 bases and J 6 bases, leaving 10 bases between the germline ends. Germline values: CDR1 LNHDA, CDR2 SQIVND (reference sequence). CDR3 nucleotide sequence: TGTGCCAGTAGTATATCCCCCAACGCCGGGGAGCTGTTTTTT. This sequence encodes CASSISPNAGELFF. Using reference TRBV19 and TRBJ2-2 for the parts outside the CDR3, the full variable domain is DGGITQSPKYLFRKEGQNVTLSCEQNLNHDAMYWYRQDPGQGLRLIYYSQIVNDFQKGDIAEGYSVSREKKESFPLTVTSAQKNPTAFYLCASSISPNAGELFFGEGSRLTVL.

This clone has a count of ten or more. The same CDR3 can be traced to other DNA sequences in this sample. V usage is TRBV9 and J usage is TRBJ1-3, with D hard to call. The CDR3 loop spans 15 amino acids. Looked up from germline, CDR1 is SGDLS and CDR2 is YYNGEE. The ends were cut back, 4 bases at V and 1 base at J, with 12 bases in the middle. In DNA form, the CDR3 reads TGTGCCAGCAGCCCAAGGGCAGTTTCTGGAAACACCATATATTTT. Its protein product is CASSPRAVSGNTIYF.

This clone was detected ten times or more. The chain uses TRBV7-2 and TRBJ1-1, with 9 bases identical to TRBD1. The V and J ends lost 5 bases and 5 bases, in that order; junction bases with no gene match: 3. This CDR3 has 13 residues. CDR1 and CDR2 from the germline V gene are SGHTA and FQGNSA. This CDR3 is CASSTGGRTEAFF. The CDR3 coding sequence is TGTGCCAGCAGCACAGGGGGCCGGACTGAAGCTTTCTTT.